This TCR beta chain was documented in a study of brain T cells in children with intractable seizures. The study's findings and limits: Viral specificity was inferred only from CDR3 similarity; HCMV serostatus was unknown.

Method: immunoSEQ multiplex PCR; TCRdb's copy keeps in-frame clones and lacks some. The repertoire has about 80,000 clones, about 90% of them found once; the top ten carry around 22%. V lost 6 bases and J 7 bases, leaving 16 bases between the germline ends. Germline V CDR1 and CDR2: SEHNR, FQNEAQ (reference sequence). This CDR3 contains 14 residues. Remarks on this clone: Antigen: not known.

Only cases whose brain tissue showed the highest T cell transcript signatures were sequenced. This chain joins TRBV7-9 and TRBJ1-3; D possibly corresponds to TRBD1 (6 bases). The clonotype originates from a girl between 2 and 10 years old with Rasmussen encephalitis and intractable seizures. Source: peripheral blood, taken at surgery. The CDR3 loop reads CASRISGGLNTIYF. The CDR3 DNA is TGTGCCAGCAGAATATCGGGGGGGCTGAACACCATATATTTT.